The sequence of this T cell receptor beta chain was determined in a study of shared clonotypes between healthy human individuals (TCRdb year 2020). The study in broad terms: A couple of women and three men aged 18 to 49 years were included in the cohort. For each donor, CD4 naive and CD4 memory were each given three plates, CD8 naive was given two plates, and CD8 memory was given one plate. Blood TCR repertoires of roughly five healthy adults were deeply sequenced to estimate repertoire size and the extent of clonotype sharing between individuals. To increase sequencing depth and limit assay-specific biases, different laboratories used diverse techniques to prepare libraries and sequence TCR repertoires. Each donor's leukapheresis produced roughly between roughly 0.85 and 10 billion PBMCs.

Beyond this particular receptor, the publication reports: Compared with non-shared clonotypes, the clonotypes found in all four sorted-subset donors had higher generation probabilities. The genetic and exposure-history diversity represented was limited by the small number of donors. Rarefaction of sorted-subset datasets indicated incomplete sequencing despite the large sequencing depth. Pairwise subsampling indicated that sequencing depth was expected to affect the degree of clonotype sharing among donors. About 5% of naive CD4, 3% to 3.5% of naive CD8, about 2.5% of memory CD4, and 0.35% to 0.5% of memory CD8 clonotypes were shared across several donors. Sampling was restricted to blood, and TCR repertoires in tissues likely differ from the TCR repertoires found in blood. Naive subsets generally had larger estimated clonotype richness than memory subsets.

As concerns this clone: Its antigen remains unidentified. Base qualities are not provided; no much larger clone lies one nucleotide away.

Healthy HIV-negative adults with no recently reported acute infections or vaccinations were included as donors. All donors were Caucasian adults living in Nashville, Tennessee, USA. Magnetic negative selection was used to enrich CD4+ T cells, after which naive cells were positively selected on CD45RA and the negative fraction became the memory subset. After blood collection by leukapheresis, PBMCs were isolated using Ficoll-Histopaque density gradient centrifugation and then cryopreserved in the vapor phase of liquid nitrogen. Purity and quantity of every magnetically sorted T cell population were checked by analytical flow cytometry. Each sorted fraction had its genomic DNA isolated and then quantified by UV absorbance on a Nanodrop 2000c. Using the deep immunoSEQ assay, TCR CDR3 regions were amplified from genomic DNA by multiplex PCR. For each cell subset, the extracted genomic DNA was distributed evenly across all wells of several immunoSEQ 96-well plates, and each plate served as one replicate. For sorted subsets, 200 to 250 ng genomic DNA, equal to tens of thousands of T cell genomes, was loaded into each replicate PCR. Purified libraries were quantified with a Qubit 3.0 fluorometer, sized on a Bioanalyzer 2100, and re-quantified with the KAPA Library Quantification kit. Every immunoSEQ 96-well plate was sequenced on a separate single-read 150-cycle Illumina NextSeq 550 flow cell. On the study's bioinformatics: Because only junctional sequences without quality scores were contained in the immunoSEQ output, filtering matching that applied to full-length reads could not be performed. Sequences were annotated with PyIR, a Python wrapper for IgBLAST v1.9, using IMGT germline references to assign V/J genes and CDR3. Reads were removed for weak V/J assignments (E-value above 1e-6), missing CDR3, stop codons, out-of-frame junctions, or ambiguous translated residues. V3J clonotypes were defined by identical inferred V gene, J gene, and CDR3 amino acid sequence. To compute the percentage overlap between repertoires, the number of shared unique clonotypes was divided by the size of the smaller repertoire. RTK rarefaction, the Chao1 estimator, and Recon v2.1 estimates of unobserved clonotypes were used to assess repertoire richness. OLGA was used to compute generation probabilities for all TCRbeta clonotypes that the gDNA method yielded from a handful of donors. This is the immuneACCESS table as TCRdb keeps it, with only in-frame sequences that have V and J called. A part of the clones is gone; compared with another copy, unresolved V genes explain less than half, and the rest is unexplained. V and J calls and clone size are as listed in that table; D and trimming were resolved from the DNA. The sample table lists about 960,000 clones, 70% to 85% of them with a count of one. The ten largest clones represent about 1.5% of the sample.

The source material was memory CD4+ T cells sorted from blood. Read against the paper, the sample's cell subset or site label means: CD45RA-negative fraction. This TCR derives from a young man in good health.

The nucleotides read TGTGCCAGCAGCAGAGGACAGGGGACAATCACAGATACGCAGTATTTT. It specifies CASSRGQGTITDTQYF. The sequence links TRBV11-3 to TRBJ2-3, with 9 junctional bases fitting TRBD1. From cysteine to phenylalanine, the CDR3 is 16 amino acids long. Of the read, only the CDR3 DNA is kept; its 48 bases are in frame from base 1. From V the trimming removes 5 bases and from J it removes 2 bases, while the gene matches leave 8 bases of the junction unaccounted for. CDR1 is given as SGHNT and CDR2 as YENEEA, both from the germline V gene.